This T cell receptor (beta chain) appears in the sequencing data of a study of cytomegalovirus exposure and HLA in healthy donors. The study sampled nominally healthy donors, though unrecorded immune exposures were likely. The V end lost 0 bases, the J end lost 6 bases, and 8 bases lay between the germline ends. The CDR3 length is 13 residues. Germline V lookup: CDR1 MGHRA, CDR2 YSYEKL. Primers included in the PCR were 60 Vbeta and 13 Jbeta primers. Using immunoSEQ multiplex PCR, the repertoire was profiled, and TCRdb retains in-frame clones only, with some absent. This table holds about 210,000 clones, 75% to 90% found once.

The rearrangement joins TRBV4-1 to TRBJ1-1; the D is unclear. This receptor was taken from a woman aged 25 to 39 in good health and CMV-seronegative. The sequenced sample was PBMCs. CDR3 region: CASSQEAVAEAFF. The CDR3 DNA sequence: TGCGCCAGCAGCCAAGAGGCGGTCGCTGAAGCTTTCTTT.